This T cell receptor beta chain was captured in a study of T cell responses to AZD1222 COVID-19 vaccine. TCRdb's table, derived via immunoSEQ multiplex PCR, lists solely in-frame clones and lacks some. The table has 160,000 or so clones, just over 90% seen once. Between the trimmed V and J ends, which lost 5 bases and 6 bases, there was a span of 20 bases. The germline V gene encodes CDR1 MDHEN and CDR2 SYDVKM. The CDR3 extends over 17 amino acids. The J gene is TRBJ1-6, the V gene TRBV28; tentatively, D is TRBD1 (5 bases). The specimen was peripheral blood, collected on day 0 of AZD1222 vaccination. The clonotype originates from an adult in good health. CDR3 sequence: CASSPPSTVRVNSPLHF. The DNA for the CDR3 is TGTGCCAGCAGTCCCCCCTCGACAGTTAGGGTTAATTCACCCCTCCACTTT.